This entry lists 9 T cell receptor beta chains sequenced from one sample in a study of CD8 T cells in Susac syndrome (dated by TCRdb to the late 2010s). Library generation was performed with the immunoSEQ multiplex PCR assay. RNA was extracted with the RNeasy kit and roughly 0.45 to 1 ug was reverse transcribed using random hexamers. TCRdb passed the public sequencing reads through fastp at Q25 and MiXCR, retaining productive beta sequences. Every distinct CDR3 protein forms one entry, paired with its most common genes and DNA. The table for this sample lists approximately 150,000 distinct CDR3 sequences; approximately 96% of them were counted only once. About 0.08% of the sample goes to the ten largest clones. The specimen sequenced was CD4+ T cells from PBMCs. These receptor sequences come from a human donor with Susac syndrome.

This clonotype was observed a handful of times. The V call is TRBV9, the J call TRBJ2-5; D is tentatively TRBD1 or TRBD2 (6 bases each). V was pared by 3 bases and J by 2 bases, with 14 bases between. Germline V CDR1 and CDR2: SGDLS, YYNGEE. CDR3 length equals 15 residues. The CDR3 spells CASSAPGAGQETQYF. The DNA for the CDR3 is TGTGCCAGCAGCGCCCCGGGGGCAGGACAAGAGACCCAGTACTTC.

The rearrangement links TRBV5-1 to TRBJ1-6, with 7 bases matching TRBD1. The germline CDR1 and CDR2 sequences are SGHRS and YFSETQ. The CDR3 extends over 13 amino acids. The V and J ends lost 4 bases and 14 bases, in that order; junction bases with no gene match: 9. The DNA for the CDR3 is TGCGCCAGCAGCCTGTCATCGACAGGGTCCCTCCACTTT. Amino acids: CASSLSSTGSLHF. Looking up the rest from reference TRBV5-1 and TRBJ1-6 gives the full variable domain: KAGVTQTPRYLIKTRGQQVTLSCSPISGHRSVSWYQQTPGQGLQFLFEYFSETQRNKGNFPGRFSGRQFSNSRSEMNVSTLELGDSALYLCASSLSSTGSLHFGNGTRLTVT.

The V and J genes are TRBV28 and TRBJ2-7, with unresolved D. Trimming cost V 7 bases and J 1 base, with 8 bases left between them. The germline V gene encodes CDR1 MDHEN and CDR2 SYDVKM. This CDR3 contains 12 residues. The CDR3 region is CASNQGSYEQYF. The DNA of the CDR3 is TGTGCCAGCAACCAAGGATCCTACGAGCAGTACTTC.

The chain uses TRBV7-9 and TRBJ2-3; the D is unclear. Per germline, CDR1 SEHNR and CDR2 FQNEAQ (reference sequence). The CDR3 length is 13 residues. Trimming shortened V by 5 bases and J by 6 bases, and 12 bases separated the two germline ends. CDR3 nucleotides: TGTGCCAGCAGCCCGAAATGGGCGGATACGCAGTATTTT. Its translation is CASSPKWADTQYF.

V gene TRBV5-1 combines with J gene TRBJ2-3; D gene uncertain. Germline CDR1 SGHRS, CDR2 YFSETQ. V gave up 1 base and J gave up 5 bases, with 11 bases separating them. This CDR3 comprises 14 residues. The DNA for the CDR3 is TGCGCCAGCAGCTTGAGTGGGCCTGAAGATACGCAGTATTTT. The encoded protein is CASSLSGPEDTQYF.

The chain is built from TRBV28 and TRBJ1-2; 8 nucleotides align to TRBD1. Germline V gene sequence: CDR1 MDHEN, CDR2 SYDVKM. Germline trimming cut 8 bases from V and 1 base from J; bases unmatched to any gene: 6. The CDR3 is 14 amino acids. CDR3 nucleotide sequence: TGTGCCAGCCGCACAGGGGGTTATAACTATGGCTACACCTTC. Translation: CASRTGGYNYGYTF.

The rearrangement links TRBV29-1 to TRBJ2-3; no definite D call. CDR3 size: 12 residues. CDR1 and CDR2 from the germline V gene are SQVTM and ANQGSEA. The CDR3 bases are TGCAGTTACGACGGTAGCACAGATACGCAGTATTTT. As protein: CSYDGSTDTQYF.

This clonotype was seen more than once but under ten times. The V gene is TRBV20-1, the J gene TRBJ2-3, with 7 bases fitting TRBD2. The CDR3 runs to 14 residues. J gave up 3 bases and V 3 bases, and 6 bases lay outside the gene matches. Per germline, CDR1 DFQATT and CDR2 SNEGSKA (reference sequence). The DNA of the CDR3 is TGCAGTGCTAGTTCGTCCGGGGGGACAGATACGCAGTATTTT. Translating gives CSASSSGGTDTQYF.

This chain connects TRBV20-1 to TRBJ2-1, with 9 bases lining up with TRBD2. This CDR3 contains 17 residues. Germline V gene data show CDR1 as DFQATT and CDR2 as SNEGSKA (reference sequence). The J segment lost 0 bases and the V segment lost 6 bases, leaving 12 bases of the junction unmatched. The CDR3 here is CSATRASGTSSYNEQFF. For the CDR3, the DNA is TGCAGTGCCACCCGTGCTAGCGGGACGAGCTCCTACAATGAGCAGTTCTTC.